The 3 T cell receptor beta chains below were found in one sample sequenced in a study of patients and donors after allogeneic stem cell transplantation. TCRdb fed the RT-PCR reads into MiXCR, producing one record per CDR3 protein. Of a few hundred thousand distinct CDR3 sequences listed, less than 15% are singletons. Sequencing was done on a sample of blood, either unsorted or a sorted T cell fraction (not recorded which). The receptor source for this set is a human donor who was either an allogeneic HSCT recipient or a stem cell or donor lymphocyte infusion donor (not recorded which). It is not recorded whose cells these are; they may come from a transplant donor.

Only a few counts were recorded for this clonotype. J is TRBJ1-6 and V is TRBV9; 10 bases fit TRBD1. The V gene end was trimmed by 0 bases and the J gene end by 9 bases; junction bases not matched to a gene: 3. This CDR3 has 15 residues. CDR1 is SGDLS and CDR2 is YYNGEE in the germline V gene. The CDR3 coding sequence is TGTGCCAGCAGCGTAGATGGACAGGGGGGTTCACCCCTCCACTTT. Translation gives CASSVDGQGGSPLHF.

In this sample, this clonotype turned up many times. The CDR3 nucleotides read TGCAGTGCTAGAGAGGGTATAGCGGGGACTGCTCACAATGAGCAGTTCTTC. As protein: CSAREGIAGTAHNEQFF. The rearrangement uses TRBV20-1 and TRBJ2-1, with 8 bases identical to TRBD2. Germline-derived CDR1 and CDR2 are DFQATT and SNEGSKA (reference sequence). The CDR3 has 17 residues. Germline trimming cut 0 bases from V and 5 bases from J; bases unmatched to any gene: 12.

This chain links TRBV6-5 with TRBJ1-5; possible D gene TRBD1, 5 bases. The CDR3 runs to 12 residues. CDR1 and CDR2 (germline): MNHEY, SVGAGI. V dropped 6 bases and J dropped 4 bases, with 7 bases sitting between them. This chain's CDR3 is CASRGPNQPQHF. As DNA, the CDR3 is TGTGCCAGCAGGGGACCTAATCAGCCCCAGCATTTT.